The T cell receptor beta chain described here comes from a study of PD-1 blockade in classical Hodgkin lymphoma. General observations from the study: Newly diagnosed patients had diversity similar to the baseline diversity of complete responders. Newly diagnosed patients were reported to start with lower TCR diversity than healthy donors.

Time point here: cycle 4 day 1 (C4D1), after less than seven weeks of nivolumab. Each patient's relapse followed autologous stem cell transplantation, and brentuximab vedotin exposure varied. CD4+ T cells were purified from thawed PBMCs by magnetic negative selection. A remark on this clone: The antigen remains unidentified.

Only in-frame clones appear in the TCRdb table, and some are missing; sequencing was by immunoSEQ multiplex PCR. The sample contains approximately 20,000 clones, around four fifths of which appear only once. CDR1 and CDR2 (germline): SNHLY, FYNNEI. V dropped 8 bases and J dropped 6; count of bases not matched to a gene: 13. The CDR3 is 14 amino acids. The chain links TRBV2 to TRBJ2-7, with TRBD1 matching 7 bases. The TCR comes from a human donor with classical Hodgkin lymphoma. The specimen was CD4+ T cells from blood, collected before the fourth cycle of nivolumab. The CDR3 DNA reads TGTGCCAGCTCCCGTACAGGGGTACGAGGCGAGCAGTACTTC. Translating it yields CASSRTGVRGEQYF.